The clone carrying this TCR beta chain has a count of ten or more. Its antigen is undetermined. RNA transcripts were the source from which TCR beta CDR3 regions were amplified. First-round RT-PCR employed HTBI primers, with a second-round multiplex PCR after it. Using its own MiXCR run on the multiplex PCR reads, TCRdb lists one record per CDR3 protein. The sample yields 200,000 to 250,000 distinct CDR3 sequences, approximately 21% seen once. This sample was included in a study of Graves' ophthalmopathy and Graves' hyperthyroidism. Overall study: Untreated patients at initial diagnosis provided peripheral blood.

Trimming removed 5 bases from V and 2 bases from J, with 16 bases in between. CDR3 length: 15 residues. Germline CDR1 is SGHNT and CDR2 is YYREEE (reference sequence). Notes on the study in general: Blood also held most thyroid clonotypes expanded above 0.001 frequency. Ophthalmopathy progression prediction by the model yielded a sensitivity of approximately 68% and a specificity of roughly 74%.

The clonotype was recovered from a woman between 50 and 59 years old with Graves' ophthalmopathy. The sequenced material came from peripheral blood. The chain links TRBV5-4 to TRBJ1-2, with D possibly matching TRBD1 (5 bases). CDR3 in amino acids: CASSPPTGTNYGYTF. Here the CDR3 DNA reads TGTGCCAGCAGTCCTCCGACCGGGACGAACTATGGCTACACCTTC.